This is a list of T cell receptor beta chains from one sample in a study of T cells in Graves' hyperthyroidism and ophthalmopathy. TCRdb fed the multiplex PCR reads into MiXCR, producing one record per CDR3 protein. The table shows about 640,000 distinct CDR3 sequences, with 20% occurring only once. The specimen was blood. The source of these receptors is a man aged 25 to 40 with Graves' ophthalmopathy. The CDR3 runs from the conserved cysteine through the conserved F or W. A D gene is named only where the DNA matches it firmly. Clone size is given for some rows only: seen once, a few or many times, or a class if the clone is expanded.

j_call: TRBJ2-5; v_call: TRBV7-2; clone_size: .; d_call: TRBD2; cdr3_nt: TGTGCCAGCAGCTCGGGACTAGCGCTGGGGGGCCACCAAGAGACCCAGTACTTC; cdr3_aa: CASSSGLALGGHQETQYF
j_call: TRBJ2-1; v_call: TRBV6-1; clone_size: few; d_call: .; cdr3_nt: TGTGCCAGCAATGTGGACAGAAGCACCTACAATGAGCAGTTCTTC; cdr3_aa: CASNVDRSTYNEQFF
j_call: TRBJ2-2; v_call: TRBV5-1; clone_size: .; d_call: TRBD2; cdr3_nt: TGCGCCAGCAGCTATACTAGCGGGAGGGCCACCGGGGAGCTGTTTTTT; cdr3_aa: CASSYTSGRATGELFF
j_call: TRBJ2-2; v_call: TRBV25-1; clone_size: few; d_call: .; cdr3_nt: TGTGCCAGCAGTGAACAGAACACCGGGGAGCTGTTTTTT; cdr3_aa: CASSEQNTGELFF
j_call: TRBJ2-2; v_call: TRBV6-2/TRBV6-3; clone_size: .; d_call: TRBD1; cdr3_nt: TGTGCCAGCAGTTACTCTCGGACAGGGGGCGACACCGGGGAGCTGTTTTTT; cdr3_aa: CASSYSRTGGDTGELFF
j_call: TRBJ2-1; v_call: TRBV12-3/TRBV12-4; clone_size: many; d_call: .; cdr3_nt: TGTGCCAGCAGTTCAGGACAGATCCCCCAGTTCTTC; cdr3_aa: CASSSGQIPQFF
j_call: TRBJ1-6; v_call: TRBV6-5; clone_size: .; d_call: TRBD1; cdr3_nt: TGTGCCAGCAGTTACACCCAGGGACAGCTTCGTTCACCCCTCCACTTT; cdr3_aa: CASSYTQGQLRSPLHF
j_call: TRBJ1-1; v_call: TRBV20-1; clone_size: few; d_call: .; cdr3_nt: TGCAGTGCTCTTCATACCCGGCAGGGTGGCCCTGAAGCTTTCTTT; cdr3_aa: CSALHTRQGGPEAFF
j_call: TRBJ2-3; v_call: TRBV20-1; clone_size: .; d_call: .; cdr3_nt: TGCAGTGCTCACCGAAGCACAGATACGCAGTATTTT; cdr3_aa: CSAHRSTDTQYF
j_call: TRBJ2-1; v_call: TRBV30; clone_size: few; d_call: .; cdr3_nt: TGTGCCTGGAGTACCGGGACCGAGAAGTTCTTC; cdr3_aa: CAWSTGTEKFF
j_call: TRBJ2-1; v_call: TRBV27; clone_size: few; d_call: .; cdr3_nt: TGTGCCAGCGCCTATGGAGGGAGCTCCTACAATGAGCAGTTCTTC; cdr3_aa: CASAYGGSSYNEQFF
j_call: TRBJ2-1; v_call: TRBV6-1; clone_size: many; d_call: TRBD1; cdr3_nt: TGTGCCAGCAGTAGCTCAGGGGGCGCGGTCTACAATGAGCAGTTCTTC; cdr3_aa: CASSSSGGAVYNEQFF
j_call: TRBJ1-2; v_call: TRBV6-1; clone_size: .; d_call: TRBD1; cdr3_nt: TGTGCCAGCAGCGGCGTACAGGGGGACACCTTC; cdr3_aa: CASSGVQGDTF
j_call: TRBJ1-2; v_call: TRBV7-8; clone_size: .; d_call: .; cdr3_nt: TGTGCCAGCAGCCCCCGTCAGGGCATCTATGGCTACACCTTC; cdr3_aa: CASSPRQGIYGYTF
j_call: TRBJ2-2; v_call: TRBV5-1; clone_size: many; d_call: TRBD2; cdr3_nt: TGCGCCAGCAGCTTGGAGACAGCGGGAGTCGGGGAGCTGTTTTTT; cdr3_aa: CASSLETAGVGELFF
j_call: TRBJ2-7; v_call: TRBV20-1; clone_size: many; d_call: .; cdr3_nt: TGCAGTGCTAGTGTAGGGACTGACTCCTACGAGCAGTACTTC; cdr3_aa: CSASVGTDSYEQYF
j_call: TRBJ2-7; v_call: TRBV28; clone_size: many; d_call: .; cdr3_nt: TGTGCCAGCAGTCCCGACGCATACGAGCAGTACTTC; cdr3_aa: CASSPDAYEQYF
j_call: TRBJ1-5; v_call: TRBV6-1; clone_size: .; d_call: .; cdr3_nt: TGTGCCAGTAGACCGGGGCAGGTAATTCATCAGCCCCAGCATTTT; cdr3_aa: CASRPGQVIHQPQHF
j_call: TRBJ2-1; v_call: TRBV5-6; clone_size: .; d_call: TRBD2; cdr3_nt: TGTGCCAGCAGCTTGGGGGCTCGACACCTCGGACTAGCGGGCTCCTACAATGAGCAGTTCTTC; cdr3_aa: CASSLGARHLGLAGSYNEQFF
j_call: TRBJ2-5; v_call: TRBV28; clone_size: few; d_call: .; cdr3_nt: TGTGCCAGCAGTTCCCCGGGTCTGTACTTC; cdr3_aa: CASSSPGLYF
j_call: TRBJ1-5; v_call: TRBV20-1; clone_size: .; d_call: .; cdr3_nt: TGCAGTGCTAGAGATGCAGGGGGCAATCAGCCCCAGCATTTT; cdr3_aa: CSARDAGGNQPQHF
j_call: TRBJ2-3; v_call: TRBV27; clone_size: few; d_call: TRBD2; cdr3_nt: TGTGCCACCAACCCAGCGGGAACCACAGATACGCAGTATTTT; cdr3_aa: CATNPAGTTDTQYF
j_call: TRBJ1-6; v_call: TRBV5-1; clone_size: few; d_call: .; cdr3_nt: TGTGCCAGCAGTCATCGGACAGCGGCGAGCTCCTATAATTCACCCCTCCACTTT; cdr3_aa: CASSHRTAASSYNSPLHF
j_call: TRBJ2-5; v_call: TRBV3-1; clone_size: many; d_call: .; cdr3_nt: TGTGCCAGCAGCCAAGATCGGAGAGTCCGAGAGACCCAGTACTTC; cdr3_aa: CASSQDRRVRETQYF
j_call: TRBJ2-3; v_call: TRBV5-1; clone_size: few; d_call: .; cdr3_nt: TGCGCCAGCAGCTTGTCCGTGACCATAGATACGCAGTATTTT; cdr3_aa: CASSLSVTIDTQYF
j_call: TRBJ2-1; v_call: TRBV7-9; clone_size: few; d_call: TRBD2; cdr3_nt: TGTGCCAGCAGCCCCATACTAGCGGGAGCCGACAATGAGCAGTTCTTC; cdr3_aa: CASSPILAGADNEQFF
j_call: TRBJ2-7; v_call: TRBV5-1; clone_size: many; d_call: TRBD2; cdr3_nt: TGCGCCAGCAGCAAGGGACTAGACTACGAGCAGTACTTC; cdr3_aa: CASSKGLDYEQYF
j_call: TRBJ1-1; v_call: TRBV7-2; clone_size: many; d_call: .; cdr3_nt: TGTGCCAGCAGCTTATCCCGGGCGAGGGACACTGAAGCTTTCTTT; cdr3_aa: CASSLSRARDTEAFF
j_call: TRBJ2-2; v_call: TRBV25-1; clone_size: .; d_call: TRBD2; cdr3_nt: TGTGCCAGCAGTGAATATACTAGCGGGAGGCCCGGGGAGCTGTTTTTT; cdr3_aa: CASSEYTSGRPGELFF
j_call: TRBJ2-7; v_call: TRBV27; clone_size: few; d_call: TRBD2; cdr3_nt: TGTGCCAGCAGTCCTGGGGGTGGCGGGAGGAGCTCCTACGAGCAGTACTTC; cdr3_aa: CASSPGGGGRSSYEQYF
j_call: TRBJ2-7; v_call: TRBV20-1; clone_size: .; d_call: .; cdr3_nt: TGCAGTGCTAGAGATCTGAGGGAGGCCTACGAGCAGTACTTC; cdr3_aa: CSARDLREAYEQYF
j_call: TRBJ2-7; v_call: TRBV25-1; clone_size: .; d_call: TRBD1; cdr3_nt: TGTGCCAGCAGTGGGATCCGACAGGGGGGAGAAAGGTACGAGCAGTACTTC; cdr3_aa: CASSGIRQGGERYEQYF
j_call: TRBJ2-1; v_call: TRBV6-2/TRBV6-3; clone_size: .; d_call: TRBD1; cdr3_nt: TGTGCCAGCAGCCCATTACAGGGGATGCATGAGCAGTTCTTC; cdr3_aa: CASSPLQGMHEQFF
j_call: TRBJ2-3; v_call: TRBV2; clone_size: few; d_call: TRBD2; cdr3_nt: TGTGCCAGCGGGCTAGCGGGAATAGATACGCAGTATTTT; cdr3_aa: CASGLAGIDTQYF
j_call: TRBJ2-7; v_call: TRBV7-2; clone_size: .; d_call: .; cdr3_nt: TGTGCCAGCAGCCCGAGGGGCGGACGGACCTACGAGCAGTACTTC; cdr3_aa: CASSPRGGRTYEQYF
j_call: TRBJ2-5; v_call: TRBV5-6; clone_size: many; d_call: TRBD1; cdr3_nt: TGTGCCAGCATCAAACCCCGGGACAGCATAAAGAGAACCCAGTACTTC; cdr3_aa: CASIKPRDSIKRTQYF
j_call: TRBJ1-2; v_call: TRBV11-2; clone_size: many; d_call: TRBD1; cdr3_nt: TGTGCCAGCAGCTCCTCCGGGACAGGAGACTATGGCTACACCTTC; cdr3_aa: CASSSSGTGDYGYTF
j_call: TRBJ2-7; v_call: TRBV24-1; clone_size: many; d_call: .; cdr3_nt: TGTGCCACCAGTGAACGCAGGGTAGGGGTGTACGAGCAGTACTTC; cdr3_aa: CATSERRVGVYEQYF
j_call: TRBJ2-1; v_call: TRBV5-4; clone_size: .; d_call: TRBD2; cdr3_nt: TGTGCCAGCAGCTTAGTCGGGGACTATCACAATGAGCAGTTCTTC; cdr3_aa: CASSLVGDYHNEQFF
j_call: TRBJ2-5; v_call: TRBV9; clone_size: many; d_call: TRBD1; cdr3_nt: TGTGCCAGCAGCGTGGGACAGTCTCCAAGAGAGCAGTACTTC; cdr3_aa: CASSVGQSPREQYF
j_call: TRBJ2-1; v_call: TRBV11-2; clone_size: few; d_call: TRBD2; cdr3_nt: TGTGCCAGCAGCTTAGATAGGACTAGCGGGAGTTATGAGCAGTTCTTC; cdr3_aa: CASSLDRTSGSYEQFF